This T cell receptor beta chain emerged from a study of immune cell composition in non-small cell lung cancer. Germline assignment: CDR1 SNHLY and CDR2 FYNNEI. V lost 10 bases and J lost 0, with 12 bases in between. The CDR3 has 13 residues. Some clones are missing from TCRdb's copy, which holds only in-frame ones; the method was immunoSEQ multiplex PCR. The data show about 5,100 clones, with 80% to 90% seen just once and roughly 9.7% held by the top ten. The V call is TRBV2, the J call TRBJ2-5; D unresolved. The sample comprised lung tumor tissue. The receptor was isolated from a human donor with non-small cell lung cancer. CDR3 bases: TGTGCCAACCTGACACCGAACCAAGAGACCCAGTACTTC. It is translated as CANLTPNQETQYF.